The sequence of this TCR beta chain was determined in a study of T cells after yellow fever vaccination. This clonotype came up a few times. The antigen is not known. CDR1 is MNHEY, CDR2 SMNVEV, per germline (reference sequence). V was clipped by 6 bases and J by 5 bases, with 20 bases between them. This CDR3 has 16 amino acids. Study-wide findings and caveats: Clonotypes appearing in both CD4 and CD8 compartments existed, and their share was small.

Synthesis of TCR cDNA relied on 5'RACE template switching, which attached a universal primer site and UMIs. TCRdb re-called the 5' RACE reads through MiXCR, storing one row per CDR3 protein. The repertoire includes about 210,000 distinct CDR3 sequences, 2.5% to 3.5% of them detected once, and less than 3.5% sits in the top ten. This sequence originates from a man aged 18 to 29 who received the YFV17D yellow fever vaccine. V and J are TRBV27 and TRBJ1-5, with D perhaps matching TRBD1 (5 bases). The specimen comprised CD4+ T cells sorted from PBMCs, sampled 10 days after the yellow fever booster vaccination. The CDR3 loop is CASRSETQGGYQPQHF. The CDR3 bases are TGTGCCAGCAGGTCCGAAACTCAGGGAGGGTATCAGCCCCAGCATTTT.